The clone carrying this TCR beta chain has just a few counts. Its antigen is currently unknown. It was through 5'RACE template switching that TCR cDNA was made, with a universal primer site and UMIs added. TCRdb re-analysed the 5' RACE reads in MiXCR, keeping a single row per CDR3 protein. The sample includes 300,000 to 400,000 distinct CDR3 sequences, approximately 3.9% of them seen just once. This sample was taken from a study of T cells after yellow fever vaccination. The CDR3 spans 15 residues. Germline loops: CDR1 SGHTA, CDR2 FQGNSA. J gave up 2 bases and V 3 bases, and 4 bases lay outside the gene matches. Study-level points and caveats: Of the clonotypes, a small share occurred in both CD4 and CD8 compartments. Most primary-vaccination clones recurred post-booster (roughly 96% CD4, over 70% CD8).

This TCR was recovered from a man younger than 35 who received the YFV17D yellow fever vaccine. This chain connects TRBV7-2 to TRBJ2-7, with TRBD1 matching 10 bases. Material: PBMCs, obtained 5 days after the yellow fever booster vaccination. The CDR3 DNA is TGTGCCAGCAGCTTCGCCGGGACAGGGGCCTACGAGCAGTACTTC. This gives the protein CASSFAGTGAYEQYF.